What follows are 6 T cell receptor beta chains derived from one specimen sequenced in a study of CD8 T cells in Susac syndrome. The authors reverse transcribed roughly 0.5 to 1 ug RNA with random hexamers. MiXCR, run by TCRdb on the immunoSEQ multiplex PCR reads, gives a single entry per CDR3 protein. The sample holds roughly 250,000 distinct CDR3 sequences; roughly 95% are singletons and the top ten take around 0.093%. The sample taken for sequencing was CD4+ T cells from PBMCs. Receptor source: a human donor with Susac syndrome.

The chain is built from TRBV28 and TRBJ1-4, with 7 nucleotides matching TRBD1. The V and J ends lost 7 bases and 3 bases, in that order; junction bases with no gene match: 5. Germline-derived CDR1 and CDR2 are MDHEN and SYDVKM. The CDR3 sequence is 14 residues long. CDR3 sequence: CASTRDRPNEKLFF. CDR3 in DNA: TGTGCCAGCACCCGGGACAGACCTAATGAAAAACTGTTTTTT.

The CDR3 region has the DNA TGTGCCTGGAGGGTAGCGGGGGGGCCTACTCAGGATGAGCAGTTCTTC. Translated: CAWRVAGGPTQDEQFF. The rearrangement links TRBV30 to TRBJ2-1; TRBD2 matches 11 bases. Trimming at V came to 3 bases and at J to 8 bases, leaving 12 bases not matched to a gene. Germline V gene lookup returns CDR1 GTSNPN and CDR2 SVGIG (reference sequence). The CDR3 consists of 16 residues.

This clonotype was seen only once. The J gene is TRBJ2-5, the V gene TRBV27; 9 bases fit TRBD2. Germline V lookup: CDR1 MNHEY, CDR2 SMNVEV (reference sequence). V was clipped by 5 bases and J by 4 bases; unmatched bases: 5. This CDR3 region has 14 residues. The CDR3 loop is CASSLAGRGETQYF. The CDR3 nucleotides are TGTGCCAGCAGTCTAGCGGGACGAGGAGAGACCCAGTACTTC.

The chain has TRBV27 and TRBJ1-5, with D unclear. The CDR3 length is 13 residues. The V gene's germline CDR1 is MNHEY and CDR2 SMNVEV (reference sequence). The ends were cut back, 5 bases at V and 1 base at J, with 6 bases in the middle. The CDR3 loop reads CASSGRSNQPQHF. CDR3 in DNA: TGTGCCAGCAGTGGAAGGAGCAATCAGCCCCAGCATTTT.

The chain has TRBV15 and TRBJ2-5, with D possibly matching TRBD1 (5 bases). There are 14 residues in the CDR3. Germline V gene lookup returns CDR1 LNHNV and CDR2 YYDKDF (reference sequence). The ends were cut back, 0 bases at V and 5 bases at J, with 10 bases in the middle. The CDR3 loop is CATSRDLRVETQYF. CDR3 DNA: TGTGCCACCAGCAGAGATCTCAGGGTGGAGACCCAGTACTTC.

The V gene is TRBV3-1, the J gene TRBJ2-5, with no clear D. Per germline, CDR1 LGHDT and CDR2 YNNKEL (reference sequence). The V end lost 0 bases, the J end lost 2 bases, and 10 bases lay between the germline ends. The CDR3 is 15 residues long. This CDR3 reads CASSQEGSLQETQYF. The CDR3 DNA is TGTGCCAGCAGCCAAGAAGGTAGCCTACAAGAGACCCAGTACTTC.